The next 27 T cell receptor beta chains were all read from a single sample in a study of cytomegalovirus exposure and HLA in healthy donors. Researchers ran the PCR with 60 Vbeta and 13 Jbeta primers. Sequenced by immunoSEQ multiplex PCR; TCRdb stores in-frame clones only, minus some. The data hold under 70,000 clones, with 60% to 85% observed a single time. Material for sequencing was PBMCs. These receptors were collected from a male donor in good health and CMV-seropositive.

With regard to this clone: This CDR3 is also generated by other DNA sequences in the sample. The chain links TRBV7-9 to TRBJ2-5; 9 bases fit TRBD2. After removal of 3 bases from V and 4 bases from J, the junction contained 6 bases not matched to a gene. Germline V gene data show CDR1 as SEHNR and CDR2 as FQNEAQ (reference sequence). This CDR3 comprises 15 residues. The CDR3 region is CASSLGNSGGETQYF. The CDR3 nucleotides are TGTGCCAGCAGCTTGGGGAATAGCGGGGGAGAGACCCAGTACTTC.

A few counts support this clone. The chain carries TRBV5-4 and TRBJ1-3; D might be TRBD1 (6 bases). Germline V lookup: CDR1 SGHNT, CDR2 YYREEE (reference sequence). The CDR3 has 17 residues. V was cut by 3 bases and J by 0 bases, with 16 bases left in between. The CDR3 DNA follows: TGTGCCAGCAGCTCCTCCTGGACAGACAACTCTGGAAACACCATATATTTT. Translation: CASSSSWTDNSGNTIYF.

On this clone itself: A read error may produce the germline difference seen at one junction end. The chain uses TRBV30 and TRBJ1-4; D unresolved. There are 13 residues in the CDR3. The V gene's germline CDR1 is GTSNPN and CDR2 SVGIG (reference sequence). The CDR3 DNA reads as TGTGCCTGGAGGTGGCGGGTTAATAAAAAACTGTTTTTT. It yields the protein CAWRWRVNKKLFF.

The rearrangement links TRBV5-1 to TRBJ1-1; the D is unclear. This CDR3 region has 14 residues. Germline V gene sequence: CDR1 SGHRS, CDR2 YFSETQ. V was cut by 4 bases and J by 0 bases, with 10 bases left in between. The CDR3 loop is CASSDQIMNTEAFF. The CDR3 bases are TGCGCCAGCAGCGATCAGATCATGAACACTGAAGCTTTCTTT.

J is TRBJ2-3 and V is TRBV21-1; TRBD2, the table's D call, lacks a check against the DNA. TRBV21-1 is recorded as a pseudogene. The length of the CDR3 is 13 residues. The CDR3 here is CASSGSWRNTQYF. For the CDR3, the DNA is TGTGCCAGCAGCGGTTCGTGGCGGAATACGCAGTATTTT.

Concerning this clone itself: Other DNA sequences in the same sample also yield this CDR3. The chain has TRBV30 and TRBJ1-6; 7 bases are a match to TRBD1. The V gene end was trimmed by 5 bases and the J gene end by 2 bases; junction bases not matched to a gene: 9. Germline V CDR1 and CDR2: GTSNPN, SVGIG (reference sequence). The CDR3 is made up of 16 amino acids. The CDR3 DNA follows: TGTGCCTGGCAACAGGGGAAAGAAACCTATAATTCACCCCTCCACTTT. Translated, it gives CAWQQGKETYNSPLHF.

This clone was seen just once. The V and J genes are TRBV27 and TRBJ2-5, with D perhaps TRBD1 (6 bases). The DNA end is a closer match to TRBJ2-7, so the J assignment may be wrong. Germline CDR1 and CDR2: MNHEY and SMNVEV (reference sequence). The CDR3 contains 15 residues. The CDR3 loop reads CASSFTPGAGYEQYF. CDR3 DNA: TGTGCCAGCAGTTTCACTCCAGGGGCGGGCTACGAGCAGTACTTC.

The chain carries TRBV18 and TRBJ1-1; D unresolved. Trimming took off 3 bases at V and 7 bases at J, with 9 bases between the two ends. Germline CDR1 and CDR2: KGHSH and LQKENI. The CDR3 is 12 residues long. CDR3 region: CASSPPEGEAFF. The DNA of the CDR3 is TGTGCCAGCTCACCGCCCGAGGGTGAAGCTTTCTTT.

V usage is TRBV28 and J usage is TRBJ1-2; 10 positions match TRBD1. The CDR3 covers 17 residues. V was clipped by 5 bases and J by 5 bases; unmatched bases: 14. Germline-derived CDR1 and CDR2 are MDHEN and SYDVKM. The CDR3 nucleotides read TGTGCCAGCAGTCTCGGACAGGGGGTTTTTCTATCTTATGGCTACACCTTC. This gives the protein CASSLGQGVFLSYGYTF.

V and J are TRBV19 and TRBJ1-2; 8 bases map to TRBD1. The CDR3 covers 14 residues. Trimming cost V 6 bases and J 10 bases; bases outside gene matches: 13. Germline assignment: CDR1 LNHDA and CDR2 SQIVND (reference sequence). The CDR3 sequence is CASRLPSDRATYTF. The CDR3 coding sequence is TGTGCCAGTAGGCTCCCCTCGGACAGGGCCACCTACACCTTC.

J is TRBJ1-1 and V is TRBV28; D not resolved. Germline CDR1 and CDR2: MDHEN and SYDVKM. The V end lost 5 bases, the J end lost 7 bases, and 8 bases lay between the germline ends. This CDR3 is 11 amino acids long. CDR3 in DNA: TGTGCCAGCAGTCCCCGTAATGAAGCTTTCTTT. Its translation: CASSPRNEAFF.

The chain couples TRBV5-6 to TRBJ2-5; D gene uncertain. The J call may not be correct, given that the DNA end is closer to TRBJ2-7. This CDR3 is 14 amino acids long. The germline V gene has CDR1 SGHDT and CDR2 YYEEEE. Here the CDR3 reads CASSLAVTRHEQYF. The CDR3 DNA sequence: TGTGCCAGCAGCTTGGCTGTCACAAGACACGAGCAGTACTTC.

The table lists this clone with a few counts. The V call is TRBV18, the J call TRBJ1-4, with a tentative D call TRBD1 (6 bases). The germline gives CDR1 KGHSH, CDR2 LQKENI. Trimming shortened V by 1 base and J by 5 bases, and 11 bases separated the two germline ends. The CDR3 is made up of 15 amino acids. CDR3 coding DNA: TGTGCCAGCTCACCACGGGACACGGCCAATGAAAAACTGTTTTTT. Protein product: CASSPRDTANEKLFF.

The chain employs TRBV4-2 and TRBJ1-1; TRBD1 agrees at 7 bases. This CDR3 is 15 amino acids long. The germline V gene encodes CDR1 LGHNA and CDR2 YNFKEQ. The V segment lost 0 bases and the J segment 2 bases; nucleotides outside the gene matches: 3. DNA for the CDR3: TGTGCCAGCAGCCAAGATAACAGGGGTAACACTGAAGCTTTCTTT. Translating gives CASSQDNRGNTEAFF.

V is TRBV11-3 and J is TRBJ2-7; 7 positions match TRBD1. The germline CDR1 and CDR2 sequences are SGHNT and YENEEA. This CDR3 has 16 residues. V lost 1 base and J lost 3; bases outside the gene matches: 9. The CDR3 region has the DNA TGTGCCAGCAGCTTAGGAGGGGGCCAACCCGGCTACGAGCAGTACTTC. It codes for CASSLGGGQPGYEQYF.

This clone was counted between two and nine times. This CDR3 is CASSSRTLANSPLHF. CDR3 coding DNA: TGTGCCAGCAGCTCGAGGACGCTAGCAAATTCACCCCTCCACTTT. The V call is TRBV7-2, the J call TRBJ1-6; D is ambiguous. The germline CDR1 and CDR2 sequences are SGHTA and FQGNSA. The CDR3 runs 15 residues. The V end lost 4 bases, the J end lost 7 bases, and 14 bases lay between the germline ends.

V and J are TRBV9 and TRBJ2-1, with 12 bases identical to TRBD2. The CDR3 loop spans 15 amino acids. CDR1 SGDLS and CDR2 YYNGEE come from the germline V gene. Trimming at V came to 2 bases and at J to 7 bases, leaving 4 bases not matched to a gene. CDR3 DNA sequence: TGTGCCAGCAGCGTCCTAGCGGGGGGGCCTAATGAGCAGTTCTTC. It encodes CASSVLAGGPNEQFF. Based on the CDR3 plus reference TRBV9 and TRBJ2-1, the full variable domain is DSGVTQTPKHLITATGQRVTLRCSPRSGDLSVYWYQQSLDQGLQFLIQYYNGEERAKGNILERFSAQQFPDLHSELNLSSLELGDSALYFCASSVLAGGPNEQFFGPGTRLTVL.

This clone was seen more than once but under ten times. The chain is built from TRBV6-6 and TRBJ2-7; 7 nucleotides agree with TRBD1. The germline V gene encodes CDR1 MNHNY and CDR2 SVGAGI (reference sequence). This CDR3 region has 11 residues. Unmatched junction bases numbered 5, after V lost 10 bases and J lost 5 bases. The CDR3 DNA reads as TGTGCCACCTGGGACAGCCACGAGCAGTACTTC. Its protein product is CATWDSHEQYF.

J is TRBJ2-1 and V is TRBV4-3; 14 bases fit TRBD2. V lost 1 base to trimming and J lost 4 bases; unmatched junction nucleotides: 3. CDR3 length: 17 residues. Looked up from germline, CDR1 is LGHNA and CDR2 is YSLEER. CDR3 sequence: CASSQGLAGGLYNEQFF. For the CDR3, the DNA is TGCGCCAGCAGCCAAGGACTAGCGGGGGGGCTGTACAATGAGCAGTTCTTC.

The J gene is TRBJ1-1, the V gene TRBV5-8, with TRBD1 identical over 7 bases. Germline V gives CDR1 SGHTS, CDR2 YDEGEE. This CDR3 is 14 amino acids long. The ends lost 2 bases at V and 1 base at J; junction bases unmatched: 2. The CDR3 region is CASSLGGENTEAFF. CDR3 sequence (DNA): TGTGCCAGCAGCTTAGGGGGCGAGAACACTGAAGCTTTCTTT.

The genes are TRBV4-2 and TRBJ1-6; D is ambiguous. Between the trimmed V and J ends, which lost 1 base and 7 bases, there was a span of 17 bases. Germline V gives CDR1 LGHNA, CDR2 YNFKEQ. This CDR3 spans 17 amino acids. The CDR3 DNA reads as TGTGCCAGCAGCCAAGCGGCCCCACCGACTGAGAATTCACCCCTCCACTTT. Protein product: CASSQAAPPTENSPLHF.

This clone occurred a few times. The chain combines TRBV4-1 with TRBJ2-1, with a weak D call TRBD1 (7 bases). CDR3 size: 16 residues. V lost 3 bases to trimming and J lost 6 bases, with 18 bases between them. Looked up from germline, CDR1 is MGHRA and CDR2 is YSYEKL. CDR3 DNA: TGCGCCAGCAGCCAGGAGCAGGGGGGAGTGATCAATGAGCAGTTCTTC. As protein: CASSQEQGGVINEQFF.

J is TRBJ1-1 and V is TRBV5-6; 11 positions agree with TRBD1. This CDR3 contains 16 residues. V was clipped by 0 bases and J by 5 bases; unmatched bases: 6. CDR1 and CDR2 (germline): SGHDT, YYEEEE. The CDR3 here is CASSLAGQGAGTEAFF. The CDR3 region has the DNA TGTGCCAGCAGCTTGGCCGGACAGGGGGCTGGAACTGAAGCTTTCTTT.

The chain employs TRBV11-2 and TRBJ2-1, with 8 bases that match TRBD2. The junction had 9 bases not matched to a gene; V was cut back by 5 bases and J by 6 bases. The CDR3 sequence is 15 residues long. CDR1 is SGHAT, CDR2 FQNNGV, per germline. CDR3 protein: CASSTSGTRSNEQFF. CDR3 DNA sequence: TGTGCCAGCAGCACCTCCGGGACTAGATCCAATGAGCAGTTCTTC. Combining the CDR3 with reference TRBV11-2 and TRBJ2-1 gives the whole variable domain EAGVAQSPRYKIIEKRQSVAFWCNPISGHATLYWYQQILGQGPKLLIQFQNNGVVDDSQLPKDRFSAERLKGVDSTLKIQPAKLEDSAVYLCASSTSGTRSNEQFFGPGTRLTVL.

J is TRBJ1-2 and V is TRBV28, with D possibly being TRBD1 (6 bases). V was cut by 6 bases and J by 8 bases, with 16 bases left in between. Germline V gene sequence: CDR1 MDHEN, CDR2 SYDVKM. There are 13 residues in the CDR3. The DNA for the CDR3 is TGTGCCAGCAGCGACAGGACCCCTCCCGGCTACACCTTC. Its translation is CASSDRTPPGYTF.

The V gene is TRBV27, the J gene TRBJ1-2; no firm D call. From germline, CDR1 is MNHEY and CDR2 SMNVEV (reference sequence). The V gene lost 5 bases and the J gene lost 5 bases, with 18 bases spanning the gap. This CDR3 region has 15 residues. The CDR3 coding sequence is TGTGCCAGCAGTCAAGATGGACTCTTTGAGTATGGCTACACCTTC. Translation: CASSQDGLFEYGYTF.

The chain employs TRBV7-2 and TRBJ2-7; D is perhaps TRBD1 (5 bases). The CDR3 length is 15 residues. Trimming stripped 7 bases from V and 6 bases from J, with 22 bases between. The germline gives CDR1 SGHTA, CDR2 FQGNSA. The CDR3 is CASTPDTHSASEQYF. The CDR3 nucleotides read TGTGCCAGCACCCCGGACACCCACTCGGCCAGCGAGCAGTACTTC. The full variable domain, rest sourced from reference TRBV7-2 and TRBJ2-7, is GAGVSQSPSNKVTEKGKDVELRCDPISGHTALYWYRQSLGQGLEFLIYFQGNSAPDKSGLPSDRFSAERTGGSVSTLTIQRTQQEDSAVYLCASTPDTHSASEQYFGPGTRLTVT.